This T cell receptor (beta chain) came from a study of cytomegalovirus exposure and HLA in healthy donors. Trimming shortened V by 5 bases and J by 1 base, and 14 bases separated the two germline ends. The CDR3 length is 15 residues. Looked up from germline, CDR1 is ENHRY and CDR2 is SYGVKD. A multiplex PCR was run with 60 Vbeta primers and 13 Jbeta primers. Sequencing used immunoSEQ multiplex PCR; TCRdb keeps in-frame clones, though not all of them. Its listing shows 150,000 to 200,000 clones. Comment on this clone: What it binds is not known.

Findings and caveats of the study: Later analysis showed TCR association rates varying by HLA locus, highest for DRB1 and lowest for HLA-C. Cytomegalovirus status was reportedly diagnosed by the classifier with high sensitivity and specificity. At a 0.05 false discovery rate, a later analysis found 18,000 or so TCR beta sequences to be associated with HLA alleles. About 87% or about 30% of the time was how often most TCR beta V segments were productive, according to an earlier analysis.

This rearrangement joins TRBV10-3 to TRBJ1-1; perhaps TRBD1 as D (6 bases). The receptor was derived from a man younger than 45 in good health and CMV-seronegative. Sample: PBMCs. The CDR3 sequence is CAISQYQQGNTEAFF. The CDR3 DNA is TGTGCCATCAGTCAATATCAACAGGGGAACACTGAAGCTTTCTTT.